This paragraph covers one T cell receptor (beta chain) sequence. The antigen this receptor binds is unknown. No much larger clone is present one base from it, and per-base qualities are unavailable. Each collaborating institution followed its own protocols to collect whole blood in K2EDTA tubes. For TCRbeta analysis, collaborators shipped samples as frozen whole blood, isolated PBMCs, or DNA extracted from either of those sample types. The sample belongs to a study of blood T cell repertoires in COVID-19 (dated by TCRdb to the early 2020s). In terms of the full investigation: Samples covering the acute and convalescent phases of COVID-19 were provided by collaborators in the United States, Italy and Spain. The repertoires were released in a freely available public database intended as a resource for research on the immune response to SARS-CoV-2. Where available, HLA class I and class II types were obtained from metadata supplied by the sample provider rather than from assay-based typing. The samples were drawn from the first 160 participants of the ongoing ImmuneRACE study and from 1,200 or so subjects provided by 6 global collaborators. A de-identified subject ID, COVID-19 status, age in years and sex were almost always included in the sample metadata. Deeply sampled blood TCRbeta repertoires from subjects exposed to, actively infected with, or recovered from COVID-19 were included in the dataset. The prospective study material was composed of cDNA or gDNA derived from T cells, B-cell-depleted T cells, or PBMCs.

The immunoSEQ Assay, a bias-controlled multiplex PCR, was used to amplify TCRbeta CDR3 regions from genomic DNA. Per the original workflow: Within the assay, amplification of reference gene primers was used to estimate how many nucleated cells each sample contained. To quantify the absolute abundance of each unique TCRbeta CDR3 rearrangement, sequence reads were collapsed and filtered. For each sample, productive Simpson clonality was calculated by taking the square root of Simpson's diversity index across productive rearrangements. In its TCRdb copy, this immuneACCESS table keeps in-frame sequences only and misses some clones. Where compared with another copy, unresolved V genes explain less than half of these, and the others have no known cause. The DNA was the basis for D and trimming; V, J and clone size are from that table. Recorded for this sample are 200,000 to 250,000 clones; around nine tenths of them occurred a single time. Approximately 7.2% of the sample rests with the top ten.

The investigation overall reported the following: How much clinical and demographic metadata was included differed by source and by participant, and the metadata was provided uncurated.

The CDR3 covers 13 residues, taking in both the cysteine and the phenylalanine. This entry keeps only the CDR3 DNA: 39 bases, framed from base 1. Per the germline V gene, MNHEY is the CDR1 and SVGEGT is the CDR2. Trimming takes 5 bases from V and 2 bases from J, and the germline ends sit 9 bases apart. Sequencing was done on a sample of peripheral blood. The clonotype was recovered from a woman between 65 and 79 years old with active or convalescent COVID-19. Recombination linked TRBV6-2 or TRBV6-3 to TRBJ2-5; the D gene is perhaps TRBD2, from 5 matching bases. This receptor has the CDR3 CASSKPGQETQYF. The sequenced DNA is TGTGCCAGCAGTAAGCCGGGACAAGAGACCCAGTACTTC.